These 21 T cell receptor beta chains came from one sample sequenced in a study of T cell changes during pregnancy in multiple sclerosis. The repertoire was sequenced with immunoSEQ multiplex PCR; TCRdb's copy has only in-frame clones and lacks some. The repertoire includes 58,000 or so clones, about 91% of them detected once, and approximately 1.8% sits in the top ten. The sequenced sample was peripheral blood, obtained after pregnancy. The receptors were sampled from a female donor with multiple sclerosis, enrolled in a pregnancy study.

The V gene is TRBV5-1, the J gene TRBJ1-4; TRBD1 matches 7 bases. The J segment lost 3 bases and the V segment lost 4 bases, leaving 6 bases of the junction unmatched. The CDR3 length is 15 residues. Germline-derived CDR1 and CDR2 are SGHRS and YFSETQ. In nucleotides, the CDR3 is TGCGCCAGCAGCCGATGGCAGGGGGCTAATGAAAAACTGTTTTTT. Translating gives CASSRWQGANEKLFF.

J is TRBJ1-2 and V is TRBV7-3; the D gene is possibly TRBD1 (5 bases). V was cut by 5 bases and J by 6 bases, with 19 bases left in between. Germline CDR1 and CDR2: SGHTA and FQGTGA. The CDR3 contains 15 residues. CDR3 sequence: CASSPRGGGTHGYTF. Written as DNA, the CDR3 is TGTGCCAGCAGCCCCCGGGGGGGAGGGACCCATGGCTACACCTTC.

The genes are TRBV18 and TRBJ1-1; D is perhaps TRBD1 (6 bases). The CDR3 has 14 amino acids. The V gene's germline CDR1 is KGHSH and CDR2 LQKENI. Trimming shortened V by 3 bases and J by 4 bases, and 12 bases separated the two germline ends. CDR3 coding DNA: TGTGCCAGCTCACCTCAGGGGACGTTCACTGAAGCTTTCTTT. It codes for CASSPQGTFTEAFF.

The V gene is TRBV28, the J gene TRBJ2-1; D possibly corresponds to TRBD2 (6 bases). From germline, CDR1 is MDHEN and CDR2 SYDVKM. The CDR3 extends over 16 amino acids. V lost 6 bases and J 1 base, leaving 16 bases between the germline ends. Written as DNA, the CDR3 is TGTGCCAGCAGCTTAACGGGGGAATCGTCCTACAATGAGCAGTTCTTC. This sequence encodes CASSLTGESSYNEQFF. Filled out from reference TRBV28 and TRBJ2-1, the complete variable domain reads DVKVTQSSRYLVKRTGEKVFLECVQDMDHENMFWYRQDPGLGLRLIYFSYDVKMKEKGDIPEGYSVSREKKERFSLILESASTNQTSMYLCASSLTGESSYNEQFFGPGTRLTVL.

The chain couples TRBV5-1 to TRBJ1-4; D is uncertain. The length of the CDR3 is 15 residues. CDR1 is SGHRS and CDR2 is YFSETQ in the germline V gene. Between the trimmed V and J ends, which lost 4 bases and 7 bases, there was a span of 17 bases. The CDR3 coding sequence is TGCGCCAGCAGCGACACTGGATCAGCGGGTGAAAAACTGTTTTTT. As protein: CASSDTGSAGEKLFF.

This chain links TRBV19 with TRBJ1-5; 7 positions match TRBD1. CDR3 length equals 17 residues. The germline gives CDR1 LNHDA, CDR2 SQIVND (reference sequence). Germline trimming cut 2 bases from V and 3 bases from J; bases unmatched to any gene: 10. CDR3 sequence reads: CASSILGATGSNQPQHF. The CDR3 DNA sequence: TGTGCCAGTAGTATACTGGGAGCGACAGGGTCCAATCAGCCCCAGCATTTT.

The chain has TRBV6-5 and TRBJ1-2; D perhaps matches TRBD1 (5 bases). Germline V CDR1 and CDR2: MNHEY, SVGAGI. Trimming removed 5 bases from V and 7 bases from J, with 20 bases in between. The CDR3 length is 15 residues. The CDR3, as DNA: TGTGCCAGCAGTACCCAGGGACTCATTCTCGGTGGCTACACCTTC. Its protein product is CASSTQGLILGGYTF.

This rearrangement joins TRBV10-3 to TRBJ2-7; 13 nucleotides align to TRBD2. V lost 10 bases to trimming and J lost 0 bases; unmatched junction nucleotides: 3. CDR3 length: 14 amino acids. Per the germline V gene, CDR1 is ENHRY and CDR2 is SYGVKD. DNA for the CDR3: TGTGCCACCGGACTAGCGGGGGTCTCCTACGAGCAGTACTTC. Protein product: CATGLAGVSYEQYF.

The V and J genes are TRBV27 and TRBJ2-1; no firm D call. V was clipped by 3 bases and J by 7 bases, with 7 bases between them. The CDR3 runs to 12 residues. CDR1 MNHEY and CDR2 SMNVEV come from the germline V gene (reference sequence). CDR3 DNA sequence: TGTGCCAGCAGTTTTACAGTAAATGAGCAGTTCTTC. It translates to CASSFTVNEQFF.

The rearrangement links TRBV27 to TRBJ2-7; D might be TRBD2 (6 bases). This CDR3 has 15 amino acids. CDR1 is MNHEY and CDR2 is SMNVEV in the germline V gene (reference sequence). Trimming left V 2 bases short and J 1 base short, with 12 bases between. The CDR3 DNA reads TGTGCCAGCAGTTTACGAGCAGGGAGGTCCTACGAGCAGTACTTC. Protein sequence: CASSLRAGRSYEQYF.

The rearrangement joins TRBV9 to TRBJ2-7; 8 bases line up with TRBD1. Germline V gene data show CDR1 as SGDLS and CDR2 as YYNGEE. V shed 0 bases, J shed 5 bases, and the junction held 10 bases outside the gene matches. The CDR3 has 16 residues. The CDR3 DNA is TGTGCCAGCAGCGTAGGTTGGGCAGGGGGCCGGAACGAGCAGTACTTC. It specifies CASSVGWAGGRNEQYF. The variable domain in full, with the rest retrieved from reference TRBV9 and TRBJ2-7, is DSGVTQTPKHLITATGQRVTLRCSPRSGDLSVYWYQQSLDQGLQFLIQYYNGEERAKGNILERFSAQQFPDLHSELNLSSLELGDSALYFCASSVGWAGGRNEQYFGPGTRLTVT.

V gene TRBV10-3 combines with J gene TRBJ2-2, with unresolved D. Germline CDR1 reads ENHRY; CDR2 reads SYGVKD. The V end was cut by 8 bases, the J end by 6 bases, with 7 bases between. CDR3 length: 11 residues. The CDR3 DNA is TGTGCCATCTGGAGCCCCGGGGAGCTGTTTTTT. Translating it yields CAIWSPGELFF.

This chain joins TRBV10-2 and TRBJ2-1, with a weak D call TRBD1 (7 bases). In germline, CDR1 is WSHSY, CDR2 SAAADI. The length of the CDR3 is 15 residues. The germline V and J ends were trimmed by 6 bases and 5 bases, with 17 bases remaining between them. CDR3 sequence (DNA): TGCGCCAGCAGACTCGCAGGGGGGACCCACAATGAGCAGTTCTTC. This gives the protein CASRLAGGTHNEQFF.

J is TRBJ1-4 and V is TRBV21-1; the table's D call, TRBD1, has no DNA check behind it. TRBV21-1 is given as a pseudogene. This CDR3 has 13 amino acids. This CDR3 reads CASSKTRGEKLFF. CDR3 nucleotide sequence: TGTGCCAGCAGCAAAACGAGGGGGGAAAAACTGTTTTTT.

The chain is built from TRBV4-3 and TRBJ1-3, with 12 bases fitting TRBD1. Germline V gives CDR1 LGHNA, CDR2 YSLEER. The CDR3 totals 15 residues. Germline trimming cut 4 bases from V and 3 bases from J; bases unmatched to any gene: 1. Here the CDR3 reads CASSRDRGLGNTIYF. The CDR3 DNA follows: TGCGCCAGCAGCCGGGACAGGGGGCTTGGAAACACCATATATTTT.

The CDR3 loop reads CASSPQGAYGYTF. The CDR3 region has the DNA TGTGCCAGCAGCCCACAGGGGGCTTATGGCTACACCTTC. The J gene is TRBJ1-2, the V gene TRBV7-9; 9 nucleotides agree with TRBD1. The CDR3 sequence is 13 residues long. Germline CDR1 SEHNR, CDR2 FQNEAQ (reference sequence). V lost 5 bases and J lost 5; bases outside the gene matches: 3. Full variable domain (outside the CDR3, taken from reference TRBV7-9 and TRBJ1-2): DTGVSQNPRHKITKRGQNVTFRCDPISEHNRLYWYRQTLGQGPEFLTYFQNEAQLEKSRLLSDRFSAERPKGSFSTLEIQRTEQGDSAMYLCASSPQGAYGYTFGSGTRLTVV.

This chain uses TRBV18 with TRBJ2-3; D not certain. Trimming took off 6 bases at V and 0 bases at J, with 13 bases between the two ends. This CDR3 region has 15 residues. Germline CDR1 KGHSH, CDR2 LQKENI. DNA of the CDR3: TGTGCCAGCTCCCATACTGGTACTAGCACAGATACGCAGTATTTT. Translation: CASSHTGTSTDTQYF. Based on the CDR3 plus reference TRBV18 and TRBJ2-3, the full variable domain is NAGVMQNPRHLVRRRGQEARLRCSPMKGHSHVYWYRQLPEEGLKFMVYLQKENIIDESGMPKERFSAEFPKEGPSILRIQQVVRGDSAAYFCASSHTGTSTDTQYFGPGTRLTVL.

The gene calls are TRBV5-4 and TRBJ2-3; 9 bases line up with TRBD2. The V segment lost 4 bases and the J segment 0 bases; nucleotides outside the gene matches: 6. This CDR3 spans 16 amino acids. Germline CDR1 and CDR2: SGHNT and YYREEE (reference sequence). In DNA form, the CDR3 reads TGTGCCAGCAGCCGTAGACTAGCGGAGAGCACAGATACGCAGTATTTT. It encodes CASSRRLAESTDTQYF.

This rearrangement joins TRBV7-8 to TRBJ2-7, with D tentatively TRBD2 (7 bases). This CDR3 spans 14 amino acids. The germline V and J ends were trimmed by 5 bases and 3 bases, with 14 bases remaining between them. Per the germline V gene, CDR1 is SGHVS and CDR2 is FQNEAQ. The CDR3 reads CASSGGGQHYEQYF. The CDR3 DNA is TGTGCCAGCAGCGGGGGGGGGCAACACTACGAGCAGTACTTC.

In its sample, this clone is medium-sized (0.01 to 0.1%). The rearrangement links TRBV29-1 to TRBJ2-7; 9 bases map to TRBD1. With V trimmed by 4 bases and J by 4 bases, 5 bases remained unmatched. This CDR3 region has 13 residues. Per germline, CDR1 SQVTM and CDR2 ANQGSEA. This CDR3 is CSVGTGEGYEQYF. The DNA for the CDR3 is TGCAGCGTTGGGACAGGGGAAGGATACGAGCAGTACTTC.

V gene TRBV6-5 combines with J gene TRBJ1-6, with D uncertain. The ends were cut back, 7 bases at V and 14 bases at J, with 18 bases in the middle. This CDR3 has 13 residues. Per germline, CDR1 MNHEY and CDR2 SVGAGI. CDR3 region: CASTPTHLGSLHF. The DNA of the CDR3 is TGTGCCAGCACCCCGACCCACCTAGGTTCCCTCCACTTT.